A single sample gave rise to the 15 T cell receptor beta chains below, sequenced in a study of T cell repertoires in cytomegalovirus infection. TCRdb re-called the reads through MiXCR, storing one row per CDR3 protein. The repertoire holds about 260,000 distinct CDR3 sequences, over 8% seen once, with roughly 16% in the top ten. Sequencing used PBMCs. All receptors derive from a human donor in good health (CMV status not recorded). Some clones in this sample may be carry-over from other donors' samples.

The chain employs TRBV19 and TRBJ2-3; a possible D gene is TRBD1 (5 bases). The V gene's germline CDR1 is LNHDA and CDR2 SQIVND (reference sequence). The CDR3 loop spans 15 amino acids. V was shortened by 6 bases and J by 3 bases, with 16 bases between the two germline ends. The CDR3 bases are TGTGCCAGTAGGGACACTCTAAAATTTACAGATACGCAGTATTTT. It encodes CASRDTLKFTDTQYF.

This sequence joins TRBV6-2 or TRBV6-3 and TRBJ1-1; D remains unclear. The germline V gene encodes CDR1 MNHEY and CDR2 SVGEGT. The CDR3 has 14 amino acids. V lost 7 bases to trimming and J lost 4 bases, with 16 bases between them. The CDR3 nucleotides are TGTGCCAGCACAAGCGGGCCGCGGGGCACTGAAGCTTTCTTT. Translation gives CASTSGPRGTEAFF.

This rearrangement joins TRBV28 to TRBJ2-7, with D hard to call. Germline CDR1 is MDHEN and CDR2 is SYDVKM. The CDR3 totals 13 residues. V was cut by 2 bases and J by 10 bases, with 15 bases left in between. The CDR3 DNA is TGTGCCAGCAGTTTACCACCCCCAAGGCCACAGTACTTC. Amino acids: CASSLPPPRPQYF.

This clonotype was seen many times. In DNA, the CDR3 is TGTGCCAGCAGTTACTCGACGCGTGATCCAGGGACTAGTAGTCGTGGGTATTTT. This codes for CASSYSTRDPGTSSRGYF. This chain links TRBV6-6 with TRBJ2-3; 8 bases align to TRBD2. CDR1 is MNHNY and CDR2 is SVGAGI in the germline V gene (reference sequence). The CDR3 consists of 18 residues. Unmatched junction bases numbered 22, after V lost 0 bases and J lost 14 bases.

There are many counts of this clonotype. This rearrangement joins TRBV7-9 to TRBJ2-1; D call uncertain. This CDR3 has 13 amino acids. Germline V gives CDR1 SEHNR, CDR2 FQNEAQ (reference sequence). V was shortened by 7 bases and J by 4 bases, with 11 bases between the two germline ends. CDR3 sequence: CASTSNVYNEQFF. DNA for the CDR3: TGTGCCAGCACCTCGAATGTATACAATGAGCAGTTCTTC.

The rearrangement uses TRBV10-3 and TRBJ1-1, with TRBD1 as a possible D gene (5 bases). Trimming took off 6 bases at V and 1 base at J, with 15 bases between the two ends. The V gene's germline CDR1 is ENHRY and CDR2 SYGVKD. The CDR3 spans 15 residues. CDR3 sequence reads: CAIRIAGTSNTEAFF. CDR3 nucleotides: TGTGCCATCAGAATAGCCGGGACTTCGAACACTGAAGCTTTCTTT.

The gene calls are TRBV6-1 and TRBJ2-1; 10 bases align to TRBD2. CDR1 and CDR2 (germline): MNHNS, SASEGT. The CDR3 runs to 14 residues. Unmatched junction bases numbered 6, after V lost 9 bases and J lost 4 bases. DNA of the CDR3: TGTGCCAGTGGCCGAGCGGGAGGGTACAATGAGCAGTTCTTC. Translation gives CASGRAGGYNEQFF.

Many counts were recorded for this clonotype. The chain employs TRBV7-2 and TRBJ1-2; TRBD1 is a possible D gene (5 bases). Germline assignment: CDR1 SGHTA and CDR2 FQGNSA. The CDR3 is 12 residues long. Trimming took off 3 bases at V and 4 bases at J, with 6 bases between the two ends. This chain's CDR3 is CASSFGAYGYTF. CDR3 nucleotides: TGTGCCAGCAGCTTCGGGGCCTATGGCTACACCTTC.

This clonotype was seen at least ten times. The rearrangement joins TRBV7-8 to TRBJ2-2; D may be TRBD2 (6 bases). Trimming took 9 bases from V and 3 from J, leaving 14 bases between them. Germline V gene sequence: CDR1 SGHVS, CDR2 FQNEAQ. The CDR3 length is 14 residues. CDR3 loop: CASIGGTYTGELFF. CDR3 sequence (DNA): TGTGCCAGTATAGGCGGGACGTACACCGGGGAGCTGTTTTTT.

This chain connects TRBV6-2 or TRBV6-3 to TRBJ2-1; the D gene is possibly TRBD2 (6 bases). With 4 bases removed from V and 0 bases from J, the gap between germline ends came to 16 bases. Germline V gene data show CDR1 as MNHEY and CDR2 as SVGEGT. This CDR3 spans 17 amino acids. The CDR3 DNA sequence: TGTGCCAGCAGTTCCCTACGCCCGGAGGGCTCCTACAATGAGCAGTTCTTC. This gives the protein CASSSLRPEGSYNEQFF.

This clonotype was observed at least ten times. This chain links TRBV6-1 with TRBJ2-5; D may be TRBD1 (6 bases). CDR1 and CDR2 (germline): MNHNS, SASEGT. V was cut by 5 bases and J by 5 bases, with 15 bases left in between. CDR3 length: 14 amino acids. The CDR3 nucleotides read TGTGCCAGCAGTAGAAGAGGGGGAGCGGAGACCCAGTACTTC. Protein sequence: CASSRRGGAETQYF.

This clonotype was seen ten or more times. The chain carries TRBV7-2 and TRBJ1-2; possible D gene TRBD1, 6 bases. Germline V gene data show CDR1 as SGHTA and CDR2 as FQGNSA. Trimming took 3 bases from V and 3 from J, leaving 11 bases between them. The CDR3 sequence is 14 residues long. For the CDR3, the DNA is TGTGCCAGCAGCTTGGACAGATCGGACTATGGCTACACCTTC. This sequence encodes CASSLDRSDYGYTF. Looking up the rest from reference TRBV7-2 and TRBJ1-2 gives the full variable domain: GAGVSQSPSNKVTEKGKDVELRCDPISGHTALYWYRQSLGQGLEFLIYFQGNSAPDKSGLPSDRFSAERTGGSVSTLTIQRTQQEDSAVYLCASSLDRSDYGYTFGSGTRLTVV.

This clonotype has ten or more counts. This rearrangement joins TRBV6-5 to TRBJ1-1; D gene ambiguous. Trimming pared 2 bases from V and 6 bases from J, leaving 4 bases between. This CDR3 comprises 11 residues. Germline loops: CDR1 MNHEY, CDR2 SVGAGI. The CDR3 DNA follows: TGTGCCAGCAGTTACGGGCCTGAAGCTTTCTTT. The encoded protein is CASSYGPEAFF.

This clonotype showed up just a few times. The V call is TRBV11-2, the J call TRBJ2-1; TRBD2 agrees at 7 bases. Germline V gene data show CDR1 as SGHAT and CDR2 as FQNNGV. V dropped 1 base and J dropped 1; count of bases not matched to a gene: 4. The CDR3 runs 16 residues. The DNA for the CDR3 is TGTGCCAGCAGCTTAGGAGCGGGGCCATCCTACAATGAGCAGTTCTTC. Its protein product is CASSLGAGPSYNEQFF.

J is TRBJ1-3 and V is TRBV7-8, with D perhaps matching TRBD1 (5 bases). Germline V gene data show CDR1 as SGHVS and CDR2 as FQNEAQ. The CDR3 length is 16 residues. V was shortened by 5 bases and J by 0 bases, with 14 bases between the two germline ends. CDR3 protein: CASSPIGGDSGNTIYF. Here the CDR3 DNA reads TGTGCCAGCAGCCCCATCGGGGGAGACTCTGGAAACACCATATATTTT.